This section outlines one T cell receptor beta chain sequence together with its context. No antigen is known for it. Base qualities are not provided; no much larger clone lies one nucleotide away. This sample is drawn from a study of OX40 agonist ivuxolimab in advanced cancers. For context, the study as a whole: Ivuxolimab, which targeted the costimulatory receptor OX40 (CD134), was an agonistic, fully human IgG2 monoclonal antibody. Intravenous ivuxolimab was administered to patients every 2 weeks at six dose levels: 0.01, 0.1, 0.3, 1.5, 3 and 10 mg/kg. Of the roughly 52 dose-escalation patients, hepatocellular carcinoma was present in 19, melanoma in approximately 15, renal cell carcinoma in 9 and head and neck cancer in 9. In the dose-escalation cohort, 82.7% of patients were male, and the mean age was around 65 years with a range of roughly 20 to 80. Prior anti-PD-1, anti-PD-L1 or anti-CTLA-4 therapy was permitted, and checkpoint inhibitors had been received by about two fifths of dose-escalation patients. Three dose-escalation patients achieved partial responses, one with hepatocellular carcinoma and two with cutaneous melanoma. The point of sequencing TCRbeta in the periphery was to test whether ivuxolimab changed TCR sequence diversity and drove clonal T-cell expansion. The paper describes the monotherapy dose-escalation part (N of about 47 patients) of the phase I trial of ivuxolimab.

The trial excluded patients who had a history of autoimmune disease or who were on systemic immunosuppression. Peripheral blood for TCR sequencing was drawn from every dose cohort at baseline, at cycle 4 day 1 and at cycle 7 day 1. Samples came from an open-label, multicenter, first-in-human phase I dose-escalation trial of ivuxolimab. Adults with locally advanced or metastatic melanoma, renal cell, hepatocellular, or head and neck squamous cell carcinoma were enrolled in the trial. CD4+ and CD8+ T cells were sorted separately from peripheral blood before TCR sequencing. Genomic DNA was isolated from the sorted cells so that the TCRbeta CDR3 region could be sequenced. The immunoSEQ Assay was used to sequence the TCRbeta CDR3 regions. What TCRdb holds here is the immuneACCESS table cut down to in-frame rearrangements. Part of the clones is not present; checked against another copy, under half of the missing clones reflect an unresolved V gene, and the others are unexplained. Across this sample there are around 74,000 clones, with over 75% seen only once. 0.65% to 0.8% of the sample belongs to the ten largest clones.

General study outcomes and caveats: Low levels of normalized T-cell clonal expansion were also seen in some patients who did not respond. Antigen specificity was not determined for the clonally expanded peripheral T cells. At doses of 0.1 to 3.0 mg/kg, clonal expansion of both CD4+ and CD8+ blood T cells was observed from baseline to week 6. After ivuxolimab, more expanded clones were found on average in CD8+ T cells than in CD4+ T cells. In partial responders in the 0.1-3.0 mg/kg groups, normalized peripheral clonal expansion was found to be among the lowest, especially among CD8+ T cells.

V is pared back by 8 bases and J by 3 bases, with 12 bases lying between the germline termini. The CDR3 has 13 amino acids, counting the end cysteine and phenylalanine. The entry retains the CDR3 DNA only, 39 bases that are in frame from base 1. The germline V gene supplies CDR1 MNHEY and CDR2 SVGAGI. The material was CD4+ or CD8+ T cells sorted from blood, obtained in a trial of the OX40 agonist ivuxolimab. The TCR originated in an adult with an advanced solid tumor such as melanoma, head and neck, liver or kidney cancer. Rearrangement joined TRBV6-5 to TRBJ2-3; TRBD2 is perhaps the D gene, given 5 matching bases. The encoded CDR3 is CASLVPGTDTQYF. The sequence in DNA is TGTGCCAGCCTCGTCCCGGGGACAGATACGCAGTATTTT.